The subject of this entry is one T cell receptor beta chain. This record comes from a study of T cells after somatic rescue of genetic block. TCRdb keeps only in-frame clones here, not all; method: immunoSEQ multiplex PCR. The sample has tens of thousands of clones; 90% are singletons. The germline CDR1 and CDR2 sequences are GTSNPN and SVGIG (reference sequence). The CDR3 has 17 residues. Trimming stripped 1 base from V and 0 bases from J, with 16 bases between. The TCR sequence derives from a woman aged 18-35 years. Sequencing was performed on peripheral blood mononuclear cells (PBMCs). This chain joins TRBV30 and TRBJ1-3; weak D call: TRBD1 (5 bases). The CDR3 region has the DNA TGTGCCTGGAGTGCCGCCGGGGAGGGGTTCTCTGGAAACACCATATATTTT. Translated: CAWSAAGEGFSGNTIYF.